The rows below give T cell receptor beta chains drawn from one sample of a study of T cells in localized non-small cell lung cancer. The data were produced by immunoSEQ multiplex PCR, yet TCRdb's version contains in-frame clones alone and is incomplete. The sample contains 90,000 to 100,000 clones, roughly 91% of which appear only once. The sequencing here drew on PBMCs, taken before any cancer treatment. The origin of the receptors is a woman aged 40-69 years with stage II squamous cell lung carcinoma. The CDR3 runs from the conserved cysteine through the conserved F or W. The order of the fields is V gene, J gene, clone size, D gene, CDR3 DNA, CDR3 protein. A D gene is named only where the DNA matches it firmly. Clone size, where shown, is once, few, many, or a class for clones that have expanded.

TRBV10-3	TRBJ2-7	NA	NA	TGTGCCATCAGGGTCGGTTACGGTAATACGTCCTACGAGCAGTACTTC	CAIRVGYGNTSYEQYF
TRBV6-6	TRBJ1-2	NA	TRBD1	TGTGCCAGCAGAAACATTGACGGGACAGGGCTCTATGGCTACACCTTC	CASRNIDGTGLYGYTF
TRBV30	TRBJ2-6	NA	NA	TGTGCCTGGAGTGTAGGGGCTACGGCTGAGGCCAACGTCCTGACTTTC	CAWSVGATAEANVLTF
TRBV6-6	TRBJ2-2	NA	NA	TGTGCCAGCTCGGGACACCCTAACACCGGGGAGCTGTTTTTT	CASSGHPNTGELFF
TRBV19	TRBJ1-3	NA	NA	TGTGCCAGTAGCGTCTGGGCAGGAAAAGGGGACACCATATATTTT	CASSVWAGKGDTIYF
TRBV20-1	TRBJ1-1	once	NA	TGCAGTGCTAGAGCGGCCGCTGAAGCTTTCTTT	CSARAAAEAFF
TRBV4-2	TRBJ2-7	NA	NA	TGTGCCAGCAGCCAAGTTAAGGGCCGGACACCGAACTACGAGCAGTACTTC	CASSQVKGRTPNYEQYF
TRBV30	TRBJ2-5	once	NA	TGTGCCTGGAGTCCCACGGGCAGGGGGGGTAGGGAGACCCAGTACTTC	CAWSPTGRGGRETQYF
TRBV5-4	TRBJ2-1	NA	NA	TGTGCCAGCAGCCTCCAGGGTAGCGGTGGCTCCTACAATGAGCAGTTCTTC	CASSLQGSGGSYNEQFF
TRBV6-5	TRBJ2-6	NA	NA	TGTGCCAGCAGTGTCTCTGGGGCCAACGTCCTGACTTTC	CASSVSGANVLTF